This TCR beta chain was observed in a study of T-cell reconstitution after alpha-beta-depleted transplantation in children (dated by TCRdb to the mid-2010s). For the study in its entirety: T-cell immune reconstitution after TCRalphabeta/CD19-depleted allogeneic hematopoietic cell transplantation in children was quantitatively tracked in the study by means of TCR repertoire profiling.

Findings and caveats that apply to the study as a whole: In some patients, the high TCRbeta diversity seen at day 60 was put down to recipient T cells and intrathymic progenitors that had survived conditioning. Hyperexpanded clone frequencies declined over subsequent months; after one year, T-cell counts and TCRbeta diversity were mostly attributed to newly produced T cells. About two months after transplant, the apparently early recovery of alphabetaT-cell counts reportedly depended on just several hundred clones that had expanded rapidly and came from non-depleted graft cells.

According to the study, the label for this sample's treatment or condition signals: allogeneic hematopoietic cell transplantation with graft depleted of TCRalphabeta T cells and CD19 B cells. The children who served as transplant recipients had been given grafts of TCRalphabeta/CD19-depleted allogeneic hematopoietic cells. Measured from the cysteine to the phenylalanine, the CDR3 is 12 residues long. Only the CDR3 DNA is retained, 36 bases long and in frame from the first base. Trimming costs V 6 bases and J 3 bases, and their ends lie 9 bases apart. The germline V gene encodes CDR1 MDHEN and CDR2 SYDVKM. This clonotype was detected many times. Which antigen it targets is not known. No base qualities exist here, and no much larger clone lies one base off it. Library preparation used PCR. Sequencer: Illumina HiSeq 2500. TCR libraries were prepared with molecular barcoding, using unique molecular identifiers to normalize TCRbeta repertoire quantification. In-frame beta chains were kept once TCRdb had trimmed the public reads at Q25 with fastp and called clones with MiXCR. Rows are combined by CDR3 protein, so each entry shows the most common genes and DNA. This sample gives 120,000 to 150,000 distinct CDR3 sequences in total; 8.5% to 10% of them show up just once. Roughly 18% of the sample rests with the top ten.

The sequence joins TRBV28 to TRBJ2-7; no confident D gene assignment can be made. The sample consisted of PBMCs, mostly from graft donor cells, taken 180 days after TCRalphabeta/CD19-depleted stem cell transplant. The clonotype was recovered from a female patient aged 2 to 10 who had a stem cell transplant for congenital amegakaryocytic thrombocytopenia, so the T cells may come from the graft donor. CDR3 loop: CASSILSYEQYF. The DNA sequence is TGTGCCAGCAGCATATTGAGCTACGAGCAGTACTTC.